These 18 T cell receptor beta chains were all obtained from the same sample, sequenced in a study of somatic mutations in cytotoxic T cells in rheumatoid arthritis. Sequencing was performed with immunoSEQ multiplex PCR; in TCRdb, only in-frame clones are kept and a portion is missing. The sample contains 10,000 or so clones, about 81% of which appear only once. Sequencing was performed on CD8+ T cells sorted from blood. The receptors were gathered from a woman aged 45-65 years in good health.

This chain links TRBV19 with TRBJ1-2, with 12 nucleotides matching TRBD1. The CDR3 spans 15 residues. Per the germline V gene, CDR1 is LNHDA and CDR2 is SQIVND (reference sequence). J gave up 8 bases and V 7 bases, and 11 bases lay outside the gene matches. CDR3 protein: CASTPSGTGGWGYTF. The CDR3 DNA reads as TGTGCCAGTACCCCGAGCGGGACAGGGGGCTGGGGCTACACCTTC.

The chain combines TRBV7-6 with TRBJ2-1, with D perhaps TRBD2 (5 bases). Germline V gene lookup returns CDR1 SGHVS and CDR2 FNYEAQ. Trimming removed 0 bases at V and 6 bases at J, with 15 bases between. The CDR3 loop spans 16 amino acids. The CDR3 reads CASSLASATRANEQFF. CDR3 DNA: TGTGCCAGCAGCTTAGCTAGCGCAACCCGGGCCAATGAGCAGTTCTTC. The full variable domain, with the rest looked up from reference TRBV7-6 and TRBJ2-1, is GAGVSQSPRYKVTKRGQDVALRCDPISGHVSLYWYRQALGQGPEFLTYFNYEAQQDKSGLPNDRFSAERPEGSISTLTIQRTEQRDSAMYRCASSLASATRANEQFFGPGTRLTVL.

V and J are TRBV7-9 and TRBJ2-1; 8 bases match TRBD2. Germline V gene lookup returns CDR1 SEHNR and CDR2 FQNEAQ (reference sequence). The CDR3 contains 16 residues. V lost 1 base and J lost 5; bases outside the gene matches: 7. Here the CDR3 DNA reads TGTGCCAGCAGCTTAGTGGCTAGCGGGCCTCACAATGAGCAGTTCTTC. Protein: CASSLVASGPHNEQFF.

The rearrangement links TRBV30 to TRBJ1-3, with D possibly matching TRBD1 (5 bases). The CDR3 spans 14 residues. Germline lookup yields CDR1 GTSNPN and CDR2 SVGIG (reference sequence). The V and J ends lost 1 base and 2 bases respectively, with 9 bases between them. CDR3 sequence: CAWSGGVAGNTIYF. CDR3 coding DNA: TGTGCCTGGAGTGGGGGGGTGGCTGGAAACACCATATATTTT.

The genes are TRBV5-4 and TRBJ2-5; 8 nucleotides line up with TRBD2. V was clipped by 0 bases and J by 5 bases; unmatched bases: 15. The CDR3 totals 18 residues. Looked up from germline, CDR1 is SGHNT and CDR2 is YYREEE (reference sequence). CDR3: CASSLDRHRGGFYETQYF. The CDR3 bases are TGTGCCAGCAGCTTGGATCGTCACCGGGGGGGCTTCTATGAGACCCAGTACTTC.

Here the CDR3 reads CASGLGRYYEQYF. The CDR3 coding sequence is TGTGCTAGTGGTTTGGGTCGGTACTACGAGCAGTACTTC. The chain joins TRBV12-5 to TRBJ2-7; D remains ambiguous. Germline lookup yields CDR1 LGHNT and CDR2 FRNRAP. The CDR3 loop spans 13 amino acids. V was shortened by 1 base and J by 3 bases, with 7 bases between the two germline ends.

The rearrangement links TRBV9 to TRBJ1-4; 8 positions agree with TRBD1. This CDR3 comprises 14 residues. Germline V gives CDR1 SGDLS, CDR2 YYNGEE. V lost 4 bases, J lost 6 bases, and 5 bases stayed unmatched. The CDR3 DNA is TGTGCCAGCAGCCGGACAGGGTCCTATGAAAAACTGTTTTTT. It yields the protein CASSRTGSYEKLFF.

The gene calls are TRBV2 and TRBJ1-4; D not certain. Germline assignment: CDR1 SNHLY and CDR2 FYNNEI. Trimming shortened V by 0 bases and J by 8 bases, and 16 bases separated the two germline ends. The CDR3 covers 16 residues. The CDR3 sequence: CASSEALVDGREKLFF. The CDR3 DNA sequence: TGTGCCAGCAGTGAAGCGCTAGTGGATGGCCGGGAAAAACTGTTTTTT. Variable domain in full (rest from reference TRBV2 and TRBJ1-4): EPEVTQTPSHQVTQMGQEVILRCVPISNHLYFYWYRQILGQKVEFLVSFYNNEISEKSEIFDDQFSVERPDGSNFTLKIRSTKLEDSAMYFCASSEALVDGREKLFFGSGTQLSVL.

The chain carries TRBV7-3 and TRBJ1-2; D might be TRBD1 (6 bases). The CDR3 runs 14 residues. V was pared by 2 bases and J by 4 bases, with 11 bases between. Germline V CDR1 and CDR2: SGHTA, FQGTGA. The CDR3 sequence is CASSLGDNSYGYTF. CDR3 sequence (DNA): TGTGCCAGCAGCTTAGGGGACAACTCCTATGGCTACACCTTC.

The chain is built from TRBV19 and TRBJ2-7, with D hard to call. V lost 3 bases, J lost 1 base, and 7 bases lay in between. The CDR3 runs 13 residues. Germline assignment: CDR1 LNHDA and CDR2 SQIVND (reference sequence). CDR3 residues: CASSIGSSYEQYF. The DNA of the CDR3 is TGTGCCAGTAGTATTGGCAGTTCCTACGAGCAGTACTTC.

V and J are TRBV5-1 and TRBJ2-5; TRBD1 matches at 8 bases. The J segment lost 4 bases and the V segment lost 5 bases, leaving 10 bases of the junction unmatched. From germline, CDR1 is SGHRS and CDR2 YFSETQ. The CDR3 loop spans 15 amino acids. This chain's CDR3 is CASSLLNTGGETQYF. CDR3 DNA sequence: TGCGCCAGCAGTTTGCTAAACACAGGGGGAGAGACCCAGTACTTC.

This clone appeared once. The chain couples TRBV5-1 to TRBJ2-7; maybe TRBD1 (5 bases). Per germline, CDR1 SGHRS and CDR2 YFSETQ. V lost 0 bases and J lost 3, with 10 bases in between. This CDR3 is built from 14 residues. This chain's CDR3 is CASSLVAGIYEQYF. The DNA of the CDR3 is TGCGCCAGCAGCTTGGTGGCAGGGATCTACGAGCAGTACTTC. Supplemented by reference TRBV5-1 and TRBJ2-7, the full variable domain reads KAGVTQTPRYLIKTRGQQVTLSCSPISGHRSVSWYQQTPGQGLQFLFEYFSETQRNKGNFPGRFSGRQFSNSRSEMNVSTLELGDSALYLCASSLVAGIYEQYFGPGTRLTVT.

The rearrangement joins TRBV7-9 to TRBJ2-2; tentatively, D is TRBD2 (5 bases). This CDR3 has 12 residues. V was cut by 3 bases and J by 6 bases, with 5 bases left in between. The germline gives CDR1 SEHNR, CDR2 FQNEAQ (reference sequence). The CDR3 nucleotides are TGTGCCAGCAGCTTCGGGGCCGGGGAGCTGTTTTTT. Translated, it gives CASSFGAGELFF.

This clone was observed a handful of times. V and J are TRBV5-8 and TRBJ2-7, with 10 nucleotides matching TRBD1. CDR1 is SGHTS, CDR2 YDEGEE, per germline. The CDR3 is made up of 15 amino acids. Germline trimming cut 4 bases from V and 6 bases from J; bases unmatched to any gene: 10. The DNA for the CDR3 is TGTGCCAGCAGCCCCCCCGGGACAGGGGTTTCCGAGCAGTACTTC. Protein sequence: CASSPPGTGVSEQYF.

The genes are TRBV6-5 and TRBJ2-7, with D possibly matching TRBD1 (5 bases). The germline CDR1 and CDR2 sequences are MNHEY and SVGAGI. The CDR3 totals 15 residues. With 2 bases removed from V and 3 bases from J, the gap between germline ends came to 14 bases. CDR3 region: CASSYGGARGYEQYF. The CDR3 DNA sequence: TGTGCCAGCAGTTACGGTGGGGCTAGGGGCTACGAGCAGTACTTC.

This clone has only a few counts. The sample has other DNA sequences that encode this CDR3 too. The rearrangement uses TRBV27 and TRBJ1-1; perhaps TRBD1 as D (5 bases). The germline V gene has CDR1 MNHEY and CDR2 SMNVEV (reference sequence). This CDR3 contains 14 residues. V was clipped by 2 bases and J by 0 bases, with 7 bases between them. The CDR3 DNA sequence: TGTGCCAGCAGTTTAAGGGGTATGAACACTGAAGCTTTCTTT. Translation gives CASSLRGMNTEAFF.

The CDR3 protein is CASSTRTSGGLYNEQFF. The CDR3 coding sequence is TGTGCCAGCAGTACCCGGACTAGCGGGGGGCTTTACAATGAGCAGTTCTTC. The V call is TRBV27, the J call TRBJ2-1; TRBD2 agrees at 14 bases. The V segment lost 5 bases and the J segment 4 bases; nucleotides outside the gene matches: 7. CDR3 length: 17 amino acids. CDR1 is MNHEY and CDR2 is SMNVEV in the germline V gene (reference sequence).

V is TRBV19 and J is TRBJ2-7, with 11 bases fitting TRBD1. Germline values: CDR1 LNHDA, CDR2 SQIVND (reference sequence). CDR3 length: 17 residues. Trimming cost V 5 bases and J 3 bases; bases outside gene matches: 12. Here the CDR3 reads CASSPPVDRGRVYEQYF. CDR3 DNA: TGTGCCAGTAGTCCTCCGGTGGACAGGGGGCGAGTCTACGAGCAGTACTTC. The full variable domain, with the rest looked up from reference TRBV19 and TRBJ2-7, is DGGITQSPKYLFRKEGQNVTLSCEQNLNHDAMYWYRQDPGQGLRLIYYSQIVNDFQKGDIAEGYSVSREKKESFPLTVTSAQKNPTAFYLCASSPPVDRGRVYEQYFGPGTRLTVT.